These 17 T cell receptor beta chains share one sample of origin, sequenced in a study of control samples from healthy donors and cancer patients (dated by TCRdb to the early 2020s). The library was produced with the immunoSEQ multiplex PCR assay. As stored in TCRdb, this immuneACCESS dataset retains in-frame rearrangements with V and J assigned. A fraction of the clones does not appear; measured against another copy, unresolved V genes explain less than half of the discrepancy, and the remainder lacks a known reason. This sample has 350,000 to 450,000 clones in its table, and 90% of those were observed once. The ten largest clonotypes hold over 5.5% of the sample. What was sequenced was PBMCs. These receptors came from a man between 35 and 55 years old with head and neck cancer.

The rearrangement joins TRBV12-3 or TRBV12-4 to TRBJ2-3, with a possible D match to TRBD2 (6 bases). V lost 10 bases, J lost 4 bases, and 15 bases lay in between. The CDR3 length is 13 residues. CDR3 in DNA: TGTGCCATAGGAGGGGCTGCGGCAGATACGCAGTATTTT. Translated: CAIGGAAADTQYF.

This chain connects TRBV14 to TRBJ2-7; the D is unclear. Germline CDR1 SGHDN, CDR2 FVKESK. V was shortened by 1 base and J by 6 bases, with 7 bases between the two germline ends. This CDR3 comprises 12 residues. The CDR3 nucleotides read TGTGCCAGCAGCCAAGTCGGATTCGAGCAGTACTTC. Protein product: CASSQVGFEQYF. The full variable domain, in which reference TRBV14 and TRBJ2-7 provide the parts outside the CDR3, is EAGVTQFPSHSVIEKGQTVTLRCDPISGHDNLYWYRRVMGKEIKFLLHFVKESKQDESGMPNNRFLAERTGGTYSTLKVQPAELEDSGVYFCASSQVGFEQYFGPGTRLTVT.

This clone was seen a handful of times. This same CDR3 is encoded by further DNA sequences in the sample. The chain links TRBV12-3 or TRBV12-4 to TRBJ2-2; no definite D call. Trimming removed 2 bases at V and 6 bases at J, with 4 bases between. This CDR3 contains 12 residues. The CDR3 nucleotides read TGTGCCAGCAGTTTAATGGCCGGGGAGCTGTTTTTT. Protein: CASSLMAGELFF.

V and J are TRBV7-9 and TRBJ2-7; D gene uncertain. Germline-derived CDR1 and CDR2 are SEHNR and FQNEAQ (reference sequence). CDR3 size: 12 residues. The V and J ends lost 7 bases and 6 bases respectively, with 13 bases between them. The CDR3 DNA reads as TGTGCCAGCAACGCGAAGGGTCTCGAGCAGTACTTC. It yields the protein CASNAKGLEQYF.

J is TRBJ1-4 and V is TRBV19, with D maybe TRBD1 (5 bases). The CDR3 runs 19 residues. The V and J ends lost 6 bases and 8 bases respectively, with 31 bases between them. Germline V lookup: CDR1 LNHDA, CDR2 SQIVND (reference sequence). This chain's CDR3 is CASSPPKGPGGWVKEKLFF. The DNA for the CDR3 is TGTGCCAGTAGCCCTCCAAAGGGCCCGGGGGGATGGGTGAAGGAAAAACTGTTTTTT.

On this clone: The sample has other DNA sequences that encode this CDR3 too. V is TRBV20-1 and J is TRBJ2-7; D gene unclear. In germline, CDR1 is DFQATT, CDR2 SNEGSKA (reference sequence). The V end was cut by 1 base, the J end by 4 bases, with 5 bases between. The CDR3 runs to 11 residues. The CDR3 reads CSARGSYEQYF. In DNA, the CDR3 is TGCAGTGCTAGAGGAAGTTACGAGCAGTACTTC.

The rearrangement joins TRBV6-5 to TRBJ2-7; TRBD1 is a possible D gene (6 bases). This CDR3 is 15 amino acids long. CDR1 is MNHEY and CDR2 is SVGAGI in the germline V gene. V lost 5 bases to trimming and J lost 1 base, with 15 bases between them. CDR3 nucleotide sequence: TGTGCCAGCAGTCCATCACCGGGACAATCCTACGAGCAGTACTTC. Its protein product is CASSPSPGQSYEQYF.

The gene calls are TRBV28 and TRBJ2-1; the D gene could be TRBD1 or TRBD2 (5 bases each). This CDR3 is 17 amino acids long. CDR1 MDHEN and CDR2 SYDVKM come from the germline V gene. V was pared by 9 bases and J by 0 bases, with 21 bases between. The chain's CDR3 is CASPPISGGSSYNEQFF. The DNA for the CDR3 is TGTGCCAGTCCCCCCATTTCTGGGGGTAGCTCCTACAATGAGCAGTTCTTC.

This sequence joins TRBV7-2 and TRBJ2-1; D not certain. V was clipped by 4 bases and J by 10 bases, with 11 bases between them. CDR3 length: 12 residues. CDR1 and CDR2 (germline): SGHTA, FQGNSA. The CDR3 sequence is CASSSISLEQFF. In nucleotides, the CDR3 is TGTGCCAGCAGCTCAATAAGCTTGGAGCAGTTCTTC.

The chain links TRBV9 to TRBJ1-1, with 8 bases matching TRBD1. The junction had 5 bases not matched to a gene; V was cut back by 4 bases and J by 0 bases. The V gene's germline CDR1 is SGDLS and CDR2 YYNGEE. The CDR3 loop spans 15 amino acids. The CDR3 here is CASSLGQGVNTEAFF. For the CDR3, the DNA is TGTGCCAGCAGCCTCGGACAGGGAGTGAACACTGAAGCTTTCTTT.

The CDR3 reads CASMTAGHYEQYF. The CDR3 bases are TGTGCCAGCATGACGGCCGGCCACTACGAGCAGTACTTC. The rearrangement links TRBV12-3 or TRBV12-4 to TRBJ2-7; D remains ambiguous. The CDR3 spans 13 residues. V lost 7 bases and J lost 3, with 13 bases in between.

The chain has TRBV5-1 and TRBJ2-7; 8 bases align to TRBD1. V dropped 3 bases and J dropped 7; count of bases not matched to a gene: 9. CDR1 is SGHRS and CDR2 is YFSETQ in the germline V gene. The CDR3 runs 14 residues. CDR3 in amino acids: CASSSDRGLGEQYF. In DNA form, the CDR3 reads TGCGCCAGCAGCTCCGACAGGGGTCTGGGGGAGCAGTACTTC.

This rearrangement joins TRBV14 to TRBJ2-2, with 11 bases fitting TRBD2. Trimming took 4 bases from V and 1 from J; bases not matched to a gene: 2. The CDR3 sequence is 16 residues long. The V gene's germline CDR1 is SGHDN and CDR2 FVKESK. As DNA, the CDR3 is TGTGCCAGCAGCCCCGGACTAGCGGGGAACACCGGGGAGCTGTTTTTT. Amino acids: CASSPGLAGNTGELFF. Complete variable domain (other parts from reference TRBV14 and TRBJ2-2): EAGVTQFPSHSVIEKGQTVTLRCDPISGHDNLYWYRRVMGKEIKFLLHFVKESKQDESGMPNNRFLAERTGGTYSTLKVQPAELEDSGVYFCASSPGLAGNTGELFFGEGSRLTVL.

The chain links TRBV28 to TRBJ1-3; D ambiguous. The CDR3 runs to 14 residues. The V end was cut by 1 base, the J end by 1 base, with 5 bases between. CDR1 is MDHEN, CDR2 SYDVKM, per germline. In DNA form, the CDR3 reads TGTGCCAGCAGTTTATTGAATTCTGGAAACACCATATATTTT. This encodes CASSLLNSGNTIYF.

The V call is TRBV6-4, the J call TRBJ2-2; the D is unclear. This CDR3 contains 13 residues. V lost 6 bases, J lost 4 bases, and 9 bases lay in between. CDR1 is MRHNA, CDR2 SNTAGT, per germline. CDR3 sequence (DNA): TGTGCCAGCAGCGCCGCTAGCACCGGGGAGCTGTTTTTT. This encodes CASSAASTGELFF.

The chain joins TRBV7-3 to TRBJ1-2; weak D call: TRBD1 (5 bases). The CDR3 has 16 residues. Germline values: CDR1 SGHTA, CDR2 FQGTGA. Trimming stripped 5 bases from V and 8 bases from J, with 24 bases between. DNA for the CDR3: TGTGCCAGCAGCCTGAACGTGGACACCGCAGGCCGAGGCTACACCTTC. It translates to CASSLNVDTAGRGYTF.

This chain links TRBV4-2 with TRBJ2-7; D gene unclear. The CDR3 loop spans 15 amino acids. Germline CDR1 reads LGHNA; CDR2 reads YNFKEQ. V lost 1 base and J lost 3, with 13 bases in between. Here the CDR3 reads CASSQGAGNLYEQYF. As DNA, the CDR3 is TGTGCCAGCAGCCAAGGGGCAGGAAACCTCTACGAGCAGTACTTC.